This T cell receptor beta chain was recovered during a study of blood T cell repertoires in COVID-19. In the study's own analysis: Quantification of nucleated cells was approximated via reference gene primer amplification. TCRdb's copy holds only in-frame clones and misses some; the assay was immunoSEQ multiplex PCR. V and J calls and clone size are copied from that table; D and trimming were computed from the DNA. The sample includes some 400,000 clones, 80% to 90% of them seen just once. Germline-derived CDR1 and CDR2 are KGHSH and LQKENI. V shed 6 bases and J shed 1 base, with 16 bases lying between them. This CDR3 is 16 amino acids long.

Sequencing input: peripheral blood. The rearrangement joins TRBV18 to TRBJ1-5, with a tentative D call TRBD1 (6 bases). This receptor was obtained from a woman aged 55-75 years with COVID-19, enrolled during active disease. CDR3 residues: CASSYRELKSNQPQHF. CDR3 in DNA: TGTGCCAGCTCCTACAGGGAATTGAAAAGCAATCAGCCCCAGCATTTT.